A single sample is the source of the 29 T cell receptor beta chains below, sequenced in a study of cytomegalovirus exposure and HLA in healthy donors. The study ran its PCR with 60 Vbeta and 13 Jbeta primers. TCRdb keeps only in-frame clones here, not all; method: immunoSEQ multiplex PCR. The sample records approximately 120,000 clones, about 10% being singletons. Sequencing was performed on PBMCs. The source of these receptors is a woman between 18 and 29 years old in good health and CMV-seropositive.

The chain is built from TRBV19 and TRBJ2-3; TRBD1 is a possible D gene (5 bases). The germline V gene encodes CDR1 LNHDA and CDR2 SQIVND (reference sequence). The CDR3 covers 13 residues. V lost 6 bases and J lost 4, with 11 bases in between. The CDR3 is CASRRRGADTQYF. The CDR3 bases are TGTGCCAGTAGGCGTAGGGGTGCAGATACGCAGTATTTT.

This clone was seen a few times. The V call is TRBV4-1, the J call TRBJ1-1, with D unresolved. Germline CDR1 reads MGHRA; CDR2 reads YSYEKL. Trimming removed 0 bases from V and 0 bases from J, with 14 bases in between. This CDR3 region has 17 residues. The chain's CDR3 is CASSQDPRTALNTEAFF. The CDR3 bases are TGCGCCAGCAGCCAAGATCCAAGAACAGCCCTGAACACTGAAGCTTTCTTT.

The rearrangement links TRBV28 to TRBJ1-5, with a weak D call TRBD1 (6 bases). Per germline, CDR1 MDHEN and CDR2 SYDVKM. V dropped 11 bases and J dropped 0 bases, with 8 bases sitting between them. The CDR3 contains 12 residues. In DNA, the CDR3 is TGTGCCGGACAGATTAGCAATCAGCCCCAGCATTTT. Protein: CAGQISNQPQHF.

The genes are TRBV7-8 and TRBJ1-4; a weak D match, TRBD1 (6 bases). The CDR3 sequence is 15 residues long. V was pared by 5 bases and J by 9 bases, with 19 bases between. Germline V CDR1 and CDR2: SGHVS, FQNEAQ. DNA of the CDR3: TGTGCCAGCAGCGCCCGGGACAAGGGATATCAAAAACTGTTTTTT. The encoded protein is CASSARDKGYQKLFF. Combining the CDR3 with reference TRBV7-8 and TRBJ1-4 gives the whole variable domain GAGVSQSPRYKVAKRGQDVALRCDPISGHVSLFWYQQALGQGPEFLTYFQNEAQLDKSGLPSDRFFAERPEGSVSTLKIQRTQQEDSAVYLCASSARDKGYQKLFFGSGTQLSVL.

The rearrangement uses TRBV27 and TRBJ2-7, with 10 bases identical to TRBD2. The ends lost 4 bases at V and 7 bases at J; junction bases unmatched: 10. The CDR3 has 15 amino acids. Germline V gene lookup returns CDR1 MNHEY and CDR2 SMNVEV (reference sequence). Written as DNA, the CDR3 is TGTGCCAGCAGTTGGACACTAGCGGGGCTTCGGGAGCAGTACTTC. This gives the protein CASSWTLAGLREQYF.

The sample holds a few counts of this clone. The CDR3 DNA follows: TGTGCCAGTAGTCCCCTAAGTCCAGGAAACTATGGCTACACCTTC. Its protein product is CASSPLSPGNYGYTF. The chain is built from TRBV19 and TRBJ1-2; D call uncertain. V dropped 5 bases and J dropped 2 bases, with 15 bases sitting between them. The CDR3 is 15 amino acids. The germline V gene encodes CDR1 LNHDA and CDR2 SQIVND (reference sequence).

The sample holds a few counts of this clone. The CDR3 DNA is TGTGCCAGCAGTTTGGGGACAGGGGATCAGAGTGGCTACACCTTC. It is translated as CASSLGTGDQSGYTF. The rearrangement joins TRBV27 to TRBJ1-2, with 10 bases identical to TRBD1. The CDR3 sequence is 15 residues long. Germline CDR1 MNHEY, CDR2 SMNVEV (reference sequence). The J segment lost 7 bases and the V segment lost 3 bases, leaving 8 bases of the junction unmatched.

This clone has a handful of counts. The germline gene is not matched at one end of the junction; a read error may be the cause. The chain links TRBV10-1 to TRBJ1-1, with 7 bases matching TRBD1. CDR1 and CDR2 from the germline V gene are WNHNN and SYGVQD (reference sequence). The CDR3 loop spans 14 amino acids. In DNA form, the CDR3 reads TGCGCCAGCAGTGCGGGACAGCAGAACCCTGAAGCTTTCTTT. As protein: CASSAGQQNPEAFF.

The CDR3 here is CASSPSGFNTEAFF. CDR3 nucleotides: TGTGCCAGCAGTCCCAGCGGGTTTAACACTGAAGCTTTCTTT. The genes are TRBV28 and TRBJ1-1; D unresolved. With 5 bases removed from V and 2 bases from J, the gap between germline ends came to 12 bases. Germline V gene data show CDR1 as MDHEN and CDR2 as SYDVKM. This CDR3 has 14 amino acids. Using reference TRBV28 and TRBJ1-1 for the parts outside the CDR3, the full variable domain is DVKVTQSSRYLVKRTGEKVFLECVQDMDHENMFWYRQDPGLGLRLIYFSYDVKMKEKGDIPEGYSVSREKKERFSLILESASTNQTSMYLCASSPSGFNTEAFFGQGTRLTVV.

The J gene is TRBJ2-5, the V gene TRBV30; D not resolved. The V and J ends lost 3 bases and 5 bases respectively, with 16 bases between them. The CDR3 covers 14 residues. Looked up from germline, CDR1 is GTSNPN and CDR2 is SVGIG (reference sequence). Here the CDR3 reads CAWRTTRPRETQYF. CDR3 bases: TGTGCCTGGAGAACGACAAGGCCAAGGGAGACCCAGTACTTC.

This clone has more than one count but fewer than ten. The chain carries TRBV11-2 and TRBJ2-5; TRBD2 agrees at 7 bases. The CDR3 consists of 13 residues. V shed 4 bases and J 5 bases; nucleotides not matched to a gene: 4. Germline V gives CDR1 SGHAT, CDR2 FQNNGV. CDR3 coding DNA: TGTGCCAGCAGCTCCGGGACTACGGAGACCCAGTACTTC. Translation: CASSSGTTETQYF.

This clone occurred a few times. This chain connects TRBV7-9 to TRBJ1-1; TRBD1 is a possible D gene (5 bases). CDR1 and CDR2 (germline): SEHNR, FQNEAQ (reference sequence). V gave up 5 bases and J gave up 9 bases, with 10 bases separating them. The CDR3 covers 11 residues. Here the CDR3 reads CASSGTEKAFF. Written as DNA, the CDR3 is TGTGCCAGCAGCGGGACTGAAAAAGCTTTCTTT.

This clone was counted only a few times. The genes are TRBV5-6 and TRBJ2-7; TRBD1 might be the D (5 bases). The V and J ends lost 3 bases and 4 bases respectively, with 14 bases between them. Per germline, CDR1 SGHDT and CDR2 YYEEEE. This CDR3 has 14 residues. The CDR3 region is CASSSRVSGYEQYF. The CDR3 region has the DNA TGTGCCAGCAGCTCCAGGGTTAGTGGATACGAGCAGTACTTC.

The chain joins TRBV7-9 to TRBJ2-3; TRBD1 is a possible D gene (5 bases). This CDR3 region has 14 residues. Trimming took 3 bases from V and 0 from J, leaving 7 bases between them. The germline gives CDR1 SEHNR, CDR2 FQNEAQ (reference sequence). The CDR3 bases are TGTGCCAGCAGCTTGGACACTAGCACAGATACGCAGTATTTT. Amino acids: CASSLDTSTDTQYF.

V usage is TRBV5-4 and J usage is TRBJ2-3; D uncertain. V dropped 5 bases and J dropped 3 bases, with 4 bases sitting between them. This CDR3 comprises 11 residues. Germline CDR1 and CDR2: SGHNT and YYREEE (reference sequence). The DNA of the CDR3 is TGTGCCAGCAGTTCAACAGATACGCAGTATTTT. It translates to CASSSTDTQYF.

The genes are TRBV6-5 and TRBJ1-1; maybe TRBD1 (5 bases). The ends were cut back, 8 bases at V and 4 bases at J, with 14 bases in the middle. From germline, CDR1 is MNHEY and CDR2 SVGAGI. The CDR3 covers 13 residues. The CDR3: CASWGGMGTEAFF. The CDR3, as DNA: TGTGCCAGCTGGGGGGGGATGGGCACTGAAGCTTTCTTT.

V and J are TRBV7-2 and TRBJ1-1; tentatively, D is TRBD1 (5 bases). Germline-derived CDR1 and CDR2 are SGHTA and FQGNSA. This CDR3 has 14 residues. V lost 3 bases and J lost 5, with 13 bases in between. The CDR3 loop is CASSFTMGRTEAFF. The CDR3 DNA reads TGTGCCAGCAGCTTTACTATGGGGCGAACTGAAGCTTTCTTT.

The rearrangement links TRBV4-1 to TRBJ2-1, with 8 nucleotides matching TRBD2. V shed 1 base and J 3 bases; nucleotides not matched to a gene: 5. Germline lookup yields CDR1 MGHRA and CDR2 YSYEKL. The CDR3 extends over 16 amino acids. The CDR3 protein is CASSQAGLAHYNEQFF. The CDR3 DNA is TGCGCCAGCAGCCAAGCCGGACTAGCACACTACAATGAGCAGTTCTTC.

This clone showed up just a few times. The rearrangement uses TRBV7-9 and TRBJ2-4; 10 nucleotides agree with TRBD1. CDR1 is SEHNR and CDR2 is FQNEAQ in the germline V gene (reference sequence). V shed 5 bases, J shed 2 bases, and the junction held 6 bases outside the gene matches. The CDR3 has 16 residues. Here the CDR3 reads CASSKTGGASKNIQYF. CDR3 DNA: TGTGCCAGCAGCAAGACAGGGGGCGCGTCCAAAAACATTCAGTACTTC.

This clone appeared a few times. CDR3 bases: TGTGCCTGGAGTGTGGACGTGGGGGCCTCTGGAAACACCATATATTTT. As protein: CAWSVDVGASGNTIYF. The chain links TRBV30 to TRBJ1-3; perhaps TRBD1 as D (6 bases). The germline gives CDR1 GTSNPN, CDR2 SVGIG (reference sequence). The CDR3 is 16 residues long. Trimming pared 0 bases from V and 0 bases from J, leaving 12 bases between.

This clone was seen more than once but under ten times. The chain employs TRBV6-1 and TRBJ2-7; 9 bases align to TRBD2. CDR1 and CDR2 (germline): MNHNS, SASEGT. After removal of 4 bases from V and 2 bases from J, the junction contained 6 bases not matched to a gene. CDR3 length: 15 amino acids. Written as DNA, the CDR3 is TGTGCCAGCAGTGGGACTAGCGCTGAACCCTACGAGCAGTACTTC. This translates into CASSGTSAEPYEQYF.

This chain uses TRBV30 with TRBJ1-1; D is ambiguous. Germline V gives CDR1 GTSNPN, CDR2 SVGIG (reference sequence). Trimming pared 5 bases from V and 1 base from J, leaving 11 bases between. The CDR3 is 13 amino acids. The CDR3 nucleotides are TGTGCCTGGGTTACAATCAAGAACACTGAAGCTTTCTTT. Translating gives CAWVTIKNTEAFF.

A few counts support this clone. The V gene is TRBV5-6, the J gene TRBJ2-7; D call uncertain. This CDR3 is 14 amino acids long. Trimming shortened V by 1 base and J by 0 bases, and 8 bases separated the two germline ends. The germline V gene has CDR1 SGHDT and CDR2 YYEEEE. DNA for the CDR3: TGTGCCAGCAGCTTGATCCCGAGCTCCTACGAGCAGTACTTC. Amino acids: CASSLIPSSYEQYF. The full variable domain, in which reference TRBV5-6 and TRBJ2-7 provide the parts outside the CDR3, is DAGVTQSPTHLIKTRGQQVTLRCSPKSGHDTVSWYQQALGQGPQFIFQYYEEEERQRGNFPDRFSGHQFPNYSSELNVNALLLGDSALYLCASSLIPSSYEQYFGPGTRLTVT.

The chain employs TRBV6-1 and TRBJ2-7; 7 nucleotides line up with TRBD2. CDR3 length: 13 amino acids. The germline V gene encodes CDR1 MNHNS and CDR2 SASEGT. V shed 2 bases and J 6 bases; nucleotides not matched to a gene: 4. The CDR3 DNA reads TGTGCCAGCAGTGAATCGGGAGGATTCGAGCAGTACTTC. It is translated as CASSESGGFEQYF.

The chain couples TRBV5-1 to TRBJ1-2, with D unclear. V was pared by 0 bases and J by 4 bases, with 7 bases between. CDR3 length: 13 amino acids. CDR1 is SGHRS, CDR2 YFSETQ, per germline. This CDR3 is CASSLEQVYGYTF. The CDR3 DNA reads as TGCGCCAGCAGCTTGGAGCAAGTCTATGGCTACACCTTC.

This clone was detected only a few times. The chain carries TRBV2 and TRBJ1-1; a weak D match, TRBD1 (6 bases). The germline CDR1 and CDR2 sequences are SNHLY and FYNNEI. V lost 11 bases, J lost 2 bases, and 12 bases lay in between. The CDR3 sequence is 12 residues long. The CDR3: CAAGAGNTEAFF. For the CDR3, the DNA is TGTGCCGCGGGGGCGGGAAACACTGAAGCTTTCTTT. Full variable domain (remainder filled in from reference TRBV2 and TRBJ1-1): EPEVTQTPSHQVTQMGQEVILRCVPISNHLYFYWYRQILGQKVEFLVSFYNNEISEKSEIFDDQFSVERPDGSNFTLKIRSTKLEDSAMYFCAAGAGNTEAFFGQGTRLTVV.

This clone was detected a few times. J is TRBJ2-1 and V is TRBV28; 7 nucleotides line up with TRBD2. The germline CDR1 and CDR2 sequences are MDHEN and SYDVKM. The CDR3 length is 17 residues. Unmatched junction bases numbered 11, after V lost 2 bases and J lost 4 bases. The chain's CDR3 is CASSLPSSGNRYNEQFF. The CDR3 DNA sequence: TGTGCCAGCAGTTTACCTAGCAGCGGGAACAGATACAATGAGCAGTTCTTC.

The chain is built from TRBV9 and TRBJ2-7; 15 nucleotides line up with TRBD2. CDR1 SGDLS and CDR2 YYNGEE come from the germline V gene. CDR3 size: 16 residues. Trimming removed 1 base from V and 7 bases from J; junction bases left unmatched: 6. CDR3 loop: CASSVSPGLAGGEQYF. The CDR3 DNA sequence: TGTGCCAGCAGCGTATCTCCGGGACTAGCGGGAGGTGAGCAGTACTTC.

Only a few counts were recorded for this clone. The chain carries TRBV30 and TRBJ1-3, with D unclear. V lost 7 bases to trimming and J lost 0 bases, with 22 bases between them. Per the germline V gene, CDR1 is GTSNPN and CDR2 is SVGIG (reference sequence). The CDR3 consists of 17 residues. The CDR3 DNA follows: TGTGCCTTTTCACTCACCTCATTAAGACTCTCTGGAAACACCATATATTTT. This encodes CAFSLTSLRLSGNTIYF.